These 9 T cell receptor beta chains were sequenced from one sample in a study of T cell responses to AZD1222 COVID-19 vaccine. The repertoire was sequenced with immunoSEQ multiplex PCR; TCRdb's copy has only in-frame clones and lacks some. There are under 150,000 clones in the sample; around nine tenths occur only once, and 2.4% lies in the top ten. The sample consisted of peripheral blood, taken on day 0 of AZD1222 vaccination. These receptors originate from an adult in good health.

The chain has TRBV5-1 and TRBJ2-2; TRBD1 aligns across 9 bases. V lost 4 bases, J lost 0 bases, and 4 bases stayed unmatched. This CDR3 spans 16 amino acids. From germline, CDR1 is SGHRS and CDR2 YFSETQ. CDR3 in DNA: TGCGCCAGCAGCCCCCGACAGGGGGCGAACACCGGGGAGCTGTTTTTT. Amino acid sequence: CASSPRQGANTGELFF.

The chain combines TRBV6-5 with TRBJ2-3, with TRBD2 matching 8 bases. The CDR3 runs to 14 residues. Germline CDR1 is MNHEY and CDR2 is SVGAGI. With V trimmed by 4 bases and J by 6 bases, 6 bases remained unmatched. CDR3: CASSFRTSWDTQYF. The CDR3 bases are TGTGCCAGCAGTTTCCGGACTAGCTGGGATACGCAGTATTTT.

V and J are TRBV29-1 and TRBJ2-5, with no clear D. Germline assignment: CDR1 SQVTM and CDR2 ANQGSEA. V gave up 4 bases and J gave up 7 bases, with 13 bases separating them. This CDR3 contains 12 residues. The CDR3 here is CSVANGVGTQYF. The CDR3 DNA reads TGCAGCGTTGCAAATGGCGTAGGGACCCAGTACTTC.

This sequence joins TRBV7-9 and TRBJ1-3; D remains unclear. Trimming pared 4 bases from V and 1 base from J, leaving 14 bases between. This CDR3 region has 16 residues. Germline assignment: CDR1 SEHNR and CDR2 FQNEAQ (reference sequence). The DNA of the CDR3 is TGTGCCAGCAGCTCTACAATGACCTATTCTGGAAACACCATATATTTT. Protein product: CASSSTMTYSGNTIYF. The full variable domain, rest sourced from reference TRBV7-9 and TRBJ1-3, is DTGVSQNPRHKITKRGQNVTFRCDPISEHNRLYWYRQTLGQGPEFLTYFQNEAQLEKSRLLSDRFSAERPKGSFSTLEIQRTEQGDSAMYLCASSSTMTYSGNTIYFGEGSWLTVV.

The gene calls are TRBV25-1 and TRBJ2-7; TRBD1 aligns across 7 bases. Germline V gives CDR1 MGHDK, CDR2 SYGVNS. The J segment lost 1 base and the V segment lost 5 bases, leaving 8 bases of the junction unmatched. This CDR3 is built from 15 residues. The CDR3 sequence is CASSPIDRDSYEQYF. The CDR3 DNA reads TGTGCCAGCAGTCCAATAGACAGGGATTCCTACGAGCAGTACTTC.

This clone occurred once. This chain uses TRBV27 with TRBJ2-2; D is perhaps TRBD1 (6 bases). Germline CDR1 reads MNHEY; CDR2 reads SMNVEV (reference sequence). The V end was cut by 6 bases, the J end by 1 base, with 15 bases between. This CDR3 comprises 16 residues. The CDR3, as DNA: TGTGCCAGCAGCCCTTACGGACAGATGAACACCGGGGAGCTGTTTTTT. It specifies CASSPYGQMNTGELFF.

This CDR3 is CASSIPGLAAEQYF. The CDR3 nucleotides read TGTGCCAGCAGCATCCCCGGACTAGCCGCCGAGCAGTACTTC. The rearrangement joins TRBV28 to TRBJ2-7; TRBD2 aligns across 8 bases. The J segment lost 6 bases and the V segment lost 6 bases, leaving 10 bases of the junction unmatched. This CDR3 region has 14 residues. Germline V gene data show CDR1 as MDHEN and CDR2 as SYDVKM.

J is TRBJ1-5 and V is TRBV21-1. TRBV21-1 corresponds to a pseudogene. The CDR3 has 14 residues. The CDR3 DNA reads TGTGCCAGCAGCGAGGGGCAGGGTGATCAGCCCCAGCATTTT. Protein: CASSEGQGDQPQHF.

This chain joins TRBV2 and TRBJ1-2, with D possibly being TRBD1 (6 bases). CDR3 length equals 14 residues. V was shortened by 2 bases and J by 3 bases, with 10 bases between the two germline ends. Per germline, CDR1 SNHLY and CDR2 FYNNEI. CDR3 coding DNA: TGTGCCAGCAGTGAACGGGGGGCGGACTATGGCTACACCTTC. Protein sequence: CASSERGADYGYTF. The whole variable domain, filled in from reference TRBV2 and TRBJ1-2, reads EPEVTQTPSHQVTQMGQEVILRCVPISNHLYFYWYRQILGQKVEFLVSFYNNEISEKSEIFDDQFSVERPDGSNFTLKIRSTKLEDSAMYFCASSERGADYGYTFGSGTRLTVV.